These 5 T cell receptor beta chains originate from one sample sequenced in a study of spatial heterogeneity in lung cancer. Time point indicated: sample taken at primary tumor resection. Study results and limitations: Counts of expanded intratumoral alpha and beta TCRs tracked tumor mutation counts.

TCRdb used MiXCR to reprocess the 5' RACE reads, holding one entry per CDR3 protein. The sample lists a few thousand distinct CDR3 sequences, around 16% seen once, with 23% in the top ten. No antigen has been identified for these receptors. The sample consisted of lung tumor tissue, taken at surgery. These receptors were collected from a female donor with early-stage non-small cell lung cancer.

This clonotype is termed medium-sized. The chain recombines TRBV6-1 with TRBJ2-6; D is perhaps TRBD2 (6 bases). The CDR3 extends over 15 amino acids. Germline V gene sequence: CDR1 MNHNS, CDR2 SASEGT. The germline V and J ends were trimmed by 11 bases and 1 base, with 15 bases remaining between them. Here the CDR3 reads CAGRDSSSGANVLTF. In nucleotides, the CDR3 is TGTGCCGGGCGGGACTCCTCGTCTGGGGCCAACGTCCTGACTTTC.

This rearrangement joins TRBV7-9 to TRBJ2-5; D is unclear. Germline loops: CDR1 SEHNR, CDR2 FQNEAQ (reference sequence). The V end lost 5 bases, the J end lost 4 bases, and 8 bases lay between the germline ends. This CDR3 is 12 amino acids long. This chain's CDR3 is CASSPPTETQYF. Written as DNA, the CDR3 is TGTGCCAGCAGCCCGCCCACAGAGACCCAGTACTTC.

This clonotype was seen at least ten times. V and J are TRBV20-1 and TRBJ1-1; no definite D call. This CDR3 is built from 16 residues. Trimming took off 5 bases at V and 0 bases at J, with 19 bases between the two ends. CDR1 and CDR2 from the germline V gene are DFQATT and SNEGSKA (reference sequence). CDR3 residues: CSAGMTGLRMNTEAFF. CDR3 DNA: TGCAGTGCTGGAATGACCGGACTGAGGATGAACACTGAAGCTTTCTTT.

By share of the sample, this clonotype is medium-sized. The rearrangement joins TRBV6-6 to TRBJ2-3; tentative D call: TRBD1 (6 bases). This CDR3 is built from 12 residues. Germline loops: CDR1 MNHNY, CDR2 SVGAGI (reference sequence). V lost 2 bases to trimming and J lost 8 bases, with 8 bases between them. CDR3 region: CASSYTDSTQYF. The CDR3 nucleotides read TGTGCCAGCAGTTACACGGACAGTACGCAGTATTTT.

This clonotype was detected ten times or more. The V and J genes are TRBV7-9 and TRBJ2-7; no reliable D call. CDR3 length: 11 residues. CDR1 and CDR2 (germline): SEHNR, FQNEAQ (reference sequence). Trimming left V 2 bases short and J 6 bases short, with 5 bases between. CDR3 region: CASSLFLEQYF. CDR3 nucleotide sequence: TGTGCCAGCAGCTTATTTCTCGAGCAGTACTTC.